The clone carrying this T cell receptor beta chain was counted only a few times. The data belong to a study of cytomegalovirus exposure and HLA in healthy donors. The PCR contained 60 Vbeta and 13 Jbeta primers. Assay used: immunoSEQ multiplex PCR; TCRdb lists only in-frame clones, some missing. The profile shows about 120,000 clones, roughly 9.9% of them singletons. This CDR3 contains 15 residues. Deletions cut 1 base from V and 3 bases from J, with 9 bases between. Germline V gene data show CDR1 as MNHEY and CDR2 as SMNVEV (reference sequence). The receptor comes from a man aged 25 to 45 in good health and CMV-seronegative. The rearrangement uses TRBV27 and TRBJ1-4; tentative D call: TRBD1 (6 bases). Sequenced sample: PBMCs. The CDR3 DNA follows: TGTGCCAGCAGTTTATTTCAGGGGCCTAATGAAAAACTGTTTTTT. Protein: CASSLFQGPNEKLFF.